This T cell receptor beta chain was retrieved from a study of PD-1 blockade in classical Hodgkin lymphoma. About the research overall: Intravenous delivery of nivolumab at 3 mg/kg to patients occurred every 2 weeks.

Time point given: cycle 4 day 1 (C4D1), after 6 weeks of nivolumab. In every patient, relapse followed autologous stem cell transplantation, while exposure to brentuximab vedotin differed. It was by magnetic negative selection that CD4+ T cells were purified from thawed PBMCs. Remarks on this clone: The antigen is unknown.

Germline CDR1 SGHDT, CDR2 YYEEEE. Trimming cost V 3 bases and J 7 bases; bases outside gene matches: 9. The CDR3 runs to 15 residues. TCRdb's table, derived via immunoSEQ multiplex PCR, lists solely in-frame clones and lacks some. The table shows under 20,000 clones, with approximately 70% occurring only once. Findings of the study overall: Complete responders' diversity at baseline resembled that of newly diagnosed patients.

V gene TRBV5-6 combines with J gene TRBJ2-2; 7 bases fit TRBD2. The origin of this receptor is a human donor with classical Hodgkin lymphoma. The starting material was CD4+ T cells from blood, obtained before the fourth cycle of nivolumab. The CDR3 DNA reads as TGTGCCAGCAGCTCGTCCGCGGGGGTAATCGGGGAGCTGTTTTTT. Translation: CASSSSAGVIGELFF.